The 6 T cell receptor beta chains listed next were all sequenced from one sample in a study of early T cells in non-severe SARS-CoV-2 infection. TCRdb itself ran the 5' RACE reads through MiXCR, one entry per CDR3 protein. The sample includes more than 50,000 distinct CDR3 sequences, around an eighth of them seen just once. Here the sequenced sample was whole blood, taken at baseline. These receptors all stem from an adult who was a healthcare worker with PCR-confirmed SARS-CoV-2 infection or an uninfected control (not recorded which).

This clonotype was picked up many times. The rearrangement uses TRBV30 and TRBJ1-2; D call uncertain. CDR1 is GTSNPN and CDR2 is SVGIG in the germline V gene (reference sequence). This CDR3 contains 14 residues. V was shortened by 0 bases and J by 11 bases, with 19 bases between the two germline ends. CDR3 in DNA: TGTGCCTGGAGTGTATTGGCTATGGCAGAACTTTACACCTTC. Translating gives CAWSVLAMAELYTF.

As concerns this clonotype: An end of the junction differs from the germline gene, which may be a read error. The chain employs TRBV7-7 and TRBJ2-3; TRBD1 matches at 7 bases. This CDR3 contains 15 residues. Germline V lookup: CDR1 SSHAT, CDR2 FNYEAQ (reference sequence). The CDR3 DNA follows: TGTGCTAGCAGCATGACAGGGATCCACACAGATACGCAGTATTTT. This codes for CASSMTGIHTDTQYF.

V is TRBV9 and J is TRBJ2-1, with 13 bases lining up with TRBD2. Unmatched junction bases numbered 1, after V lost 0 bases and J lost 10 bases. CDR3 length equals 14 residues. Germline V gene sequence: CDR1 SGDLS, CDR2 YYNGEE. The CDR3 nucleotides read TGTGCCAGCAGCGTAGGGGGACTAGCGGGAGAGCAGTTCTTC. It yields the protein CASSVGGLAGEQFF.

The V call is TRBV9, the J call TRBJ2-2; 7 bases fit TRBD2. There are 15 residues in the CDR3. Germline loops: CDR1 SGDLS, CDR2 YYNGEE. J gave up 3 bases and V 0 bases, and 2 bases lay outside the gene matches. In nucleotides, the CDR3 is TGTGCCAGCAGCGTAGATGGGGGGGACACCGGGGAGCTGTTTTTT. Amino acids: CASSVDGGDTGELFF.

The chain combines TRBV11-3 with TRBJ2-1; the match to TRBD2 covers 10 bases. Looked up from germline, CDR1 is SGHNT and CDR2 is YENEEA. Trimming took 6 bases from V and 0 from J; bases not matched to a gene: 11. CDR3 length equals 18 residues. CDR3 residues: CASSSKTSGASSYNEQFF. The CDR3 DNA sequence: TGTGCCAGCAGTTCCAAAACTAGCGGGGCGAGCTCCTACAATGAGCAGTTCTTC. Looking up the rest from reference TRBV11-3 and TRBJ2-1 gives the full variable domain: EAGVVQSPRYKIIEKKQPVAFWCNPISGHNTLYWYLQNLGQGPELLIRYENEEAVDDSQLPKDRFSAERLKGVDSTLKIQPAELGDSAVYLCASSSKTSGASSYNEQFFGPGTRLTVL.

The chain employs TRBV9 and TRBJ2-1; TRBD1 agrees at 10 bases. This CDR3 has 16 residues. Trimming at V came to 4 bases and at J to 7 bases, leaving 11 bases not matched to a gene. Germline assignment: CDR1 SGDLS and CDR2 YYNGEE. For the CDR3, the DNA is TGTGCCAGCAGCCCCCGTGGGACAGGGGTCAGAAATGAGCAGTTCTTC. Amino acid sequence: CASSPRGTGVRNEQFF.